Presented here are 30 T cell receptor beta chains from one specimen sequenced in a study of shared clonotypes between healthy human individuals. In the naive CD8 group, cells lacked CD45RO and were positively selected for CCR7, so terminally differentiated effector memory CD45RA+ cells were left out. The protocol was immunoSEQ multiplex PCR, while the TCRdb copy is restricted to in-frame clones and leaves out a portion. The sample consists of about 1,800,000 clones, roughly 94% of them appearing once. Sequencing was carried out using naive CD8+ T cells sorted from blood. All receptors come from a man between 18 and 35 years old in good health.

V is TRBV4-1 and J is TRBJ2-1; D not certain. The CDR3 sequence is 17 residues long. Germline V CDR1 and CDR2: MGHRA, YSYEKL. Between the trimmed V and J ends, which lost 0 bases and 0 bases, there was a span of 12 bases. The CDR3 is CASSQDGVTSSYNEQFF. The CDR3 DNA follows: TGCGCCAGCAGCCAAGATGGGGTTACAAGCTCCTACAATGAGCAGTTCTTC.

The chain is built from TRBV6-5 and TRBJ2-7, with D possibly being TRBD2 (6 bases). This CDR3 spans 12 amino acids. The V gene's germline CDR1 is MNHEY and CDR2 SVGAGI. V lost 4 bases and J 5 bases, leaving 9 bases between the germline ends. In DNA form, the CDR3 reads TGTGCCAGCAGTTCTCGGGAGAACGAGCAGTACTTC. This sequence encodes CASSSRENEQYF.

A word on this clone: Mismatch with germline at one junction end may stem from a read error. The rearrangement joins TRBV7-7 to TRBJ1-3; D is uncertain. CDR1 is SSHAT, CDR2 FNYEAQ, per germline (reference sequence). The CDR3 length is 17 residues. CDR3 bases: TGTGCTAGCAGCTTAGCAGATACTACGGACTCTGGAAACACCATATATTTT. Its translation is CASSLADTTDSGNTIYF.

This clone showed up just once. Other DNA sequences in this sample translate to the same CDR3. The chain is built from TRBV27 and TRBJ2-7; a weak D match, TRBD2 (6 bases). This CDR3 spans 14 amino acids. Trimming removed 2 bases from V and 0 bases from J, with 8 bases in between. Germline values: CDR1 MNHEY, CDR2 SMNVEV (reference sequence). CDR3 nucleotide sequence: TGTGCCAGCAGTTTAGGGCGGGACTCCTACGAGCAGTACTTC. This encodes CASSLGRDSYEQYF.

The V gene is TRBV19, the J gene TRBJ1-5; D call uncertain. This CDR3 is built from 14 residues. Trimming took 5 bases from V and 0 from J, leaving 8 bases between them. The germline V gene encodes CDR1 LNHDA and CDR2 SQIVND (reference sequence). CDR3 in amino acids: CASSSLGSNQPQHF. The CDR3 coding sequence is TGTGCCAGTAGTTCCTTGGGTAGCAATCAGCCCCAGCATTTT.

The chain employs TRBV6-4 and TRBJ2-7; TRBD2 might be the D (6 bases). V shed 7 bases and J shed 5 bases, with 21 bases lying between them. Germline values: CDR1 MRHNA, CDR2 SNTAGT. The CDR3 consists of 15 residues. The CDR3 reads CASTSGDFRANEQYF. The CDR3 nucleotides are TGTGCCAGCACAAGTGGGGACTTTCGGGCGAACGAGCAGTACTTC.

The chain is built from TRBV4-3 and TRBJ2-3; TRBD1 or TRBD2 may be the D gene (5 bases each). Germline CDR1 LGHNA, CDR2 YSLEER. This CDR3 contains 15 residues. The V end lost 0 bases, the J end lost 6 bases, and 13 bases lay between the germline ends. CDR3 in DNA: TGCGCCAGCAGCCAAGATGGGGACGGCGGGGATACGCAGTATTTT. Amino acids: CASSQDGDGGDTQYF.

CDR3 sequence: CASRTDSPFYGYTF. CDR3 nucleotides: TGTGCCAGCAGGACAGACAGCCCCTTCTATGGCTACACCTTC. The chain uses TRBV6-5 and TRBJ1-2, with D possibly TRBD1 on 5 matching bases. Germline V gene data show CDR1 as MNHEY and CDR2 as SVGAGI. The V gene lost 6 bases and the J gene lost 4 bases, with 15 bases spanning the gap. The CDR3 runs 14 residues.

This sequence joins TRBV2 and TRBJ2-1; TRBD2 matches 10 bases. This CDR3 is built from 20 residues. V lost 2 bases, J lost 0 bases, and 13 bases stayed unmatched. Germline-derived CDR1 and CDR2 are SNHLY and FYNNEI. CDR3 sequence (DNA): TGTGCCAGCAGTGAACGTCCTAGCGGGGGAGCTGAGAGCTCCTACAATGAGCAGTTCTTC. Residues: CASSERPSGGAESSYNEQFF.

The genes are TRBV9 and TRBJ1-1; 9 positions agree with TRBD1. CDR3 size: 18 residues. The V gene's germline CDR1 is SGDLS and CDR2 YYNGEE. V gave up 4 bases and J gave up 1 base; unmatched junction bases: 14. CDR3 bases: TGTGCCAGCAGCCCTCCCACCGGGACAGGGCATGCGAACACTGAAGCTTTCTTT. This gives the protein CASSPPTGTGHANTEAFF.

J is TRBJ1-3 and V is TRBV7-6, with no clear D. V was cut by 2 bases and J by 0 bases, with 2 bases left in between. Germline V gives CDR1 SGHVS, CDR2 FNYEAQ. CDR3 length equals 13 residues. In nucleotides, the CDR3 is TGTGCCAGCAGCTTATCCTCTGGAAACACCATATATTTT. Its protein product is CASSLSSGNTIYF.

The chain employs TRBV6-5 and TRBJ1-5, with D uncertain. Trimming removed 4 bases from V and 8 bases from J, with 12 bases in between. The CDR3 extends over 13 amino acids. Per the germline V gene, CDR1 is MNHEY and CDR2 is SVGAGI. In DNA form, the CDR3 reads TGTGCCAGCAGTTTGCCAACCGGGAAGCCCCAGCATTTT. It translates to CASSLPTGKPQHF.

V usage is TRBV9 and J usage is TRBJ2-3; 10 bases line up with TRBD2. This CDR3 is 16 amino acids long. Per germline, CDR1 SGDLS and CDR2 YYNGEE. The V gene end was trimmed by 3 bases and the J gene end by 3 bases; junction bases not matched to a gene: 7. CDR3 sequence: CASSDQRGGPTDTQYF. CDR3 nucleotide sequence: TGTGCCAGCAGCGACCAGCGGGGGGGTCCGACAGATACGCAGTATTTT.

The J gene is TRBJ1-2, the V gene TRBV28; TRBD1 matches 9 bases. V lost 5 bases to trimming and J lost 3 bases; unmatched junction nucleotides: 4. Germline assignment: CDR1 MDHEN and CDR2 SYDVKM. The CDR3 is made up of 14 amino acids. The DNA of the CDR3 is TGTGCCAGCAGTACTTGGACAGGGGACTATGGCTACACCTTC. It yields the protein CASSTWTGDYGYTF.

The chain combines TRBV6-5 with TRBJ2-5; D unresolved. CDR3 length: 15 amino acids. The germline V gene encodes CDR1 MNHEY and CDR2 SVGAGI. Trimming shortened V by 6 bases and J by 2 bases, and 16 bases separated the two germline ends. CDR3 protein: CASRSQTSVQETQYF. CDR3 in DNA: TGTGCCAGCAGGTCCCAGACGTCGGTACAAGAGACCCAGTACTTC.

The CDR3 bases are TGCGCCAGCAGCTGGCTAAAGGACAGATCCTACGAGCAGTACTTC. Amino acids: CASSWLKDRSYEQYF. The V and J genes are TRBV5-1 and TRBJ2-7, with a possible D match to TRBD1 (6 bases). CDR3 length equals 15 residues. Trimming took 3 bases from V and 1 from J, leaving 14 bases between them. CDR1 SGHRS and CDR2 YFSETQ come from the germline V gene.

Written as DNA, the CDR3 is TGTGCCAGCAGAGCCGGGACAGCGAACAATGAGCAGTTCTTC. Translating gives CASRAGTANNEQFF. The V and J genes are TRBV27 and TRBJ2-1, with 7 positions matching TRBD1. The CDR3 has 14 residues. After removal of 6 bases from V and 5 bases from J, the junction contained 7 bases not matched to a gene. Germline V CDR1 and CDR2: MNHEY, SMNVEV (reference sequence).

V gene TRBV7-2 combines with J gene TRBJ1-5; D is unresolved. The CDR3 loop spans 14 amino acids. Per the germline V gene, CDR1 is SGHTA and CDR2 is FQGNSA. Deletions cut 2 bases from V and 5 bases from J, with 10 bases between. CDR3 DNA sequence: TGTGCCAGCAGCTTACTATCCGGTGATCAGCCCCAGCATTTT. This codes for CASSLLSGDQPQHF.

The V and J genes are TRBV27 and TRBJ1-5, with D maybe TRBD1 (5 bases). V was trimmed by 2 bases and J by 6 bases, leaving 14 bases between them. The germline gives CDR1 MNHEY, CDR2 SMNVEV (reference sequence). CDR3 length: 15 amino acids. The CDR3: CASSLGGVGSQPQHF. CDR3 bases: TGTGCCAGCAGTTTAGGAGGGGTGGGAAGTCAGCCCCAGCATTTT.

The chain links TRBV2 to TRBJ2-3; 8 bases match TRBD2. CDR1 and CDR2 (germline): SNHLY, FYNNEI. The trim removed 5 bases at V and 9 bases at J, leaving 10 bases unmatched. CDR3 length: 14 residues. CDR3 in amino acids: CASSTSGFLETQYF. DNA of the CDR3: TGTGCCAGCAGTACTAGCGGCTTTTTGGAGACGCAGTATTTT.

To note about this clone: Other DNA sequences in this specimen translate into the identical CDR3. CDR3 nucleotide sequence: TGTGCCAGCAGCTCGACCGGGGCCACTGAAGCTTTCTTT. It specifies CASSSTGATEAFF. V usage is TRBV5-6 and J usage is TRBJ1-1, with a possible D match to TRBD1 (5 bases). CDR3 length: 13 residues. V lost 3 bases to trimming and J lost 4 bases, with 10 bases between them. Germline CDR1 is SGHDT and CDR2 is YYEEEE.

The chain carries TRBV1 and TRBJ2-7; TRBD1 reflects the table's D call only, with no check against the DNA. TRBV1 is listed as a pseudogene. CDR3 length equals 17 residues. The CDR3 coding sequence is TGCACCAGCAGCCAACCGCGAGGACAGGGTTTTTGCTACGAGCAGTACTTC. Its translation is CTSSQPRGQGFCYEQYF.

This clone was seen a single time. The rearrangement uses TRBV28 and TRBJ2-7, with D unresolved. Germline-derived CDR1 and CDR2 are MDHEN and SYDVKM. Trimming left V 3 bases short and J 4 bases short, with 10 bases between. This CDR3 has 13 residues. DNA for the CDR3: TGTGCCAGCAGTTTCTTCGCTGGATACGAGCAGTACTTC. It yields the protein CASSFFAGYEQYF.

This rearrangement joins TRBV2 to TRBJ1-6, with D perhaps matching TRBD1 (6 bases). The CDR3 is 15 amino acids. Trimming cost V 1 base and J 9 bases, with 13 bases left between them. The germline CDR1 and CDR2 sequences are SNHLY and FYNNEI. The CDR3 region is CASSEDPGAGSPLHF. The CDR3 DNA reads TGTGCCAGCAGTGAAGACCCGGGGGCGGGTTCACCCCTCCACTTT.

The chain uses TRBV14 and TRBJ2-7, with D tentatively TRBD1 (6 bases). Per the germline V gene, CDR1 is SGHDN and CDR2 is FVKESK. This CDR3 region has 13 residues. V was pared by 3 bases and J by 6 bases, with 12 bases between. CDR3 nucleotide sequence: TGTGCCAGCAGCCACAGGGGTACCCTCGAGCAGTACTTC. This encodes CASSHRGTLEQYF.

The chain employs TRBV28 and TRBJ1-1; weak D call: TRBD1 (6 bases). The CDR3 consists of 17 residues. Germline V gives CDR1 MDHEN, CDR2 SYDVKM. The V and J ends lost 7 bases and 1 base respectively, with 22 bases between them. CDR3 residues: CASTSVGWLGANTEAFF. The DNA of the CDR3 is TGTGCCAGCACCTCGGTGGGATGGCTGGGGGCGAACACTGAAGCTTTCTTT.

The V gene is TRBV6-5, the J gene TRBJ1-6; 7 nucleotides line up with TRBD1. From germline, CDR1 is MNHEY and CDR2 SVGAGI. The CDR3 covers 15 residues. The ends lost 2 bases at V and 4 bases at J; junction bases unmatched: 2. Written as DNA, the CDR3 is TGTGCCAGCAGTTACGGGACAGAATATAATTCACCCCTCCACTTT. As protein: CASSYGTEYNSPLHF.

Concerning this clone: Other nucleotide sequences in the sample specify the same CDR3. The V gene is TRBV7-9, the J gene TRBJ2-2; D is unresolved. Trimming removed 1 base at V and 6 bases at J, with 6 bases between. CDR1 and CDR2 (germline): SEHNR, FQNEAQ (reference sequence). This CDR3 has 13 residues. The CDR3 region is CASSLGAAGELFF. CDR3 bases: TGTGCCAGCAGCTTAGGGGCCGCCGGGGAGCTGTTTTTT.

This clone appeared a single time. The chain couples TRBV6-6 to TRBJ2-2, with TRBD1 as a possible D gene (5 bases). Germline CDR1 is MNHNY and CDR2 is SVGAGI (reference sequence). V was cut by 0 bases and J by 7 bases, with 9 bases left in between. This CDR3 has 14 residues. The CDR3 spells CASSYSGPGGELFF. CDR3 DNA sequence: TGTGCCAGCAGTTACTCGGGGCCCGGCGGGGAGCTGTTTTTT.

The CDR3: CASSFSGRVDEQYF. The CDR3 DNA sequence: TGTGCCAGCAGCTTTTCAGGGAGAGTCGACGAGCAGTACTTC. The chain carries TRBV5-4 and TRBJ2-7; D assignment may be TRBD1 or TRBD2 (5 bases each). The CDR3 runs to 14 residues. The V gene lost 2 bases and the J gene lost 5 bases, with 14 bases spanning the gap. In germline, CDR1 is SGHNT, CDR2 YYREEE (reference sequence). The whole variable domain, filled in from reference TRBV5-4 and TRBJ2-7, reads ETGVTQSPTHLIKTRGQQVTLRCSSQSGHNTVSWYQQALGQGPQFIFQYYREEENGRGNFPPRFSGLQFPNYSSELNVNALELDDSALYLCASSFSGRVDEQYFGPGTRLTVT.